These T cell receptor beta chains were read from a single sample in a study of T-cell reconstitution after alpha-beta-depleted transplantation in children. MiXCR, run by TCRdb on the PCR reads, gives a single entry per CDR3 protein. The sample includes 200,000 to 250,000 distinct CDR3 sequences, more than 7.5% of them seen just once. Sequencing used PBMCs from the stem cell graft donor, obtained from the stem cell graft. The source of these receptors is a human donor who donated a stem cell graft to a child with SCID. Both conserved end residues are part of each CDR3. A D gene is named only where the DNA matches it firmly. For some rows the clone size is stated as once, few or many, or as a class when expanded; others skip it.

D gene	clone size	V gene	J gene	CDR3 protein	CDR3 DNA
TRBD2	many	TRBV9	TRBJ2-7	CASSVGKAGNYEQYF	TGTGCCAGCAGCGTAGGAAAAGCGGGGAATTACGAGCAGTACTTC
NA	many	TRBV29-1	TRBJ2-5	CSVDHIGVAETQYF	TGCAGCGTTGATCATATAGGGGTTGCGGAGACCCAGTACTTC
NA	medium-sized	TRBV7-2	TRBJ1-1	CASSLARVGTEAFF	TGTGCCAGCAGCTTAGCCAGGGTGGGCACTGAAGCTTTCTTT
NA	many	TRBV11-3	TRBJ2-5	CASSLDRLGKTQYF	TGTGCCAGCAGCTTAGATCGTTTGGGGAAGACCCAGTACTTC
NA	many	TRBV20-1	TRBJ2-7	CSAPPGTNAYEQYF	TGCAGTGCCCCCCCCGGGACAAACGCCTACGAGCAGTACTTC
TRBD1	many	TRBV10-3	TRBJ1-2	CAISESWKRGPGRGYTF	TGTGCCATCAGTGAGTCATGGAAGAGGGGGCCGGGGCGCGGCTACACCTTC
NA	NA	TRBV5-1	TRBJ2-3	CASSLEFTADTQYF	TGCGCCAGCAGCTTGGAATTTACAGCCGATACGCAGTATTTT
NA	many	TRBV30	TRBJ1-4	CATRQLRGEKLFF	TGTGCCACTCGACAGTTAAGAGGTGAAAAACTGTTTTTT
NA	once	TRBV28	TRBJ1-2	CASRPYGQGINYGYTF	TGTGCCAGCAGACCCTATGGGCAGGGGATTAACTATGGCTACACCTTC
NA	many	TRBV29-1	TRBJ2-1	CSVVDRGAYNEQFF	TGCAGCGTGGTGGACCGAGGCGCCTACAATGAGCAGTTCTTC
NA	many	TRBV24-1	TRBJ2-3	CATSDPQSTDTQYF	TGTGCCACCAGTGATCCCCAGTCCACAGATACGCAGTATTTT
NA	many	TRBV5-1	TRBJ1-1	CASIRDPGSEAFF	TGCGCCAGTATCCGGGACCCAGGCTCTGAAGCTTTCTTT
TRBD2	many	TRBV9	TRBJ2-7	CASSPSGGPLYEQYF	TGTGCCAGCAGCCCTAGCGGGGGCCCACTCTACGAGCAGTACTTC
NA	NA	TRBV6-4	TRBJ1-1	CASSDSLGDTEAFF	TGTGCCAGCAGTGACTCCCTGGGGGACACTGAAGCTTTCTTT
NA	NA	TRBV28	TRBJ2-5	CASSSSGRAQHF	TGTGCCAGCAGTTCATCGGGCAGGGCCCAGCACTTC
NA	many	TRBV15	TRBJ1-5	CATSRDWGRGQPQHF	TGTGCCACCAGCAGAGATTGGGGGAGGGGTCAGCCCCAGCATTTT
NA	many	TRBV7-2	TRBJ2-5	CASSVASGQQETQYF	TGTGCCAGCAGTGTGGCGTCGGGGCAACAAGAGACCCAGTACTTC
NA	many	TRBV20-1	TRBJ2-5	CSASVRVEETQYF	TGCAGTGCTTCAGTCAGGGTGGAGGAGACCCAGTACTTC
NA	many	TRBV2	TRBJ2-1	CASSAFRDPPYNEQFF	TGTGCCAGCAGTGCTTTTAGGGACCCACCTTACAATGAGCAGTTCTTC
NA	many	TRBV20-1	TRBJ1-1	CSAPPARERTEAFF	TGCAGTGCCCCCCCGGCCAGGGAGAGGACTGAAGCTTTCTTT
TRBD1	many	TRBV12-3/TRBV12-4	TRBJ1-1	CASNIQGAEAFF	TGTGCCAGCAACATACAGGGGGCTGAAGCTTTCTTT
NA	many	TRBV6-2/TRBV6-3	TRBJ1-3	CASDEGLTGNTIYF	TGTGCCAGCGATGAGGGGCTGACTGGAAACACCATATATTTT
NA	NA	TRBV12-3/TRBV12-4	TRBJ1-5	CASSAEISQPQHF	TGTGCCAGCAGCGCAGAGATAAGTCAGCCCCAGCATTTT
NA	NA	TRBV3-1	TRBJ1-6	CASNSGESPLHF	TGTGCCAGCAACTCGGGGGAGTCACCCCTCCACTTT
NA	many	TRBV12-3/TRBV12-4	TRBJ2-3	CASSRQAGLLYRTDTQYF	TGTGCCAGCAGTCGACAGGCCGGTCTTCTGTATCGCACAGATACGCAGTATTTT
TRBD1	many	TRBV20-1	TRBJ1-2	CSATDRGYGYTF	TGCAGTGCTACAGACAGGGGCTATGGCTACACCTTC